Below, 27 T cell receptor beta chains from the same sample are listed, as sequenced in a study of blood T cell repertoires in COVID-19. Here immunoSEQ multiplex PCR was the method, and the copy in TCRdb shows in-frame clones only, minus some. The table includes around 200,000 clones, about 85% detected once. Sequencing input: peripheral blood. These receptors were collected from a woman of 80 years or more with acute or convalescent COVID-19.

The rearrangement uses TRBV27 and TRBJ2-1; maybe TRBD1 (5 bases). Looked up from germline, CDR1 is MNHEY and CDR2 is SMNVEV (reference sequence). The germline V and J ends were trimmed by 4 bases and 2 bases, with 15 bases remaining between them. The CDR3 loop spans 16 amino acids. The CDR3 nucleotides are TGTGCCAGCAGTTCAGACAGCGCCCGGACCTACAATGAGCAGTTCTTC. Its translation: CASSSDSARTYNEQFF.

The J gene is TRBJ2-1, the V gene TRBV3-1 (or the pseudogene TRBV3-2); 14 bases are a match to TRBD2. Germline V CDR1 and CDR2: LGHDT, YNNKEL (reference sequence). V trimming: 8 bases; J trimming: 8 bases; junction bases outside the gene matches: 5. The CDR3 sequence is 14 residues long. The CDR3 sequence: CASGTSGRGDEQFF. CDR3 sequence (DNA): TGTGCCAGCGGGACTAGCGGGAGAGGCGATGAGCAGTTCTTC.

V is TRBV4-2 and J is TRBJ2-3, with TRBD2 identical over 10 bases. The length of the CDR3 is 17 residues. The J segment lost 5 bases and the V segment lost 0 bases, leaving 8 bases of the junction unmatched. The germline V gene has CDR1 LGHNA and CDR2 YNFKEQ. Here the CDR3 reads CASSQDSLAGVRDTQYF. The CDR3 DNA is TGTGCCAGCAGCCAAGATTCCCTAGCGGGAGTTCGAGATACGCAGTATTTT.

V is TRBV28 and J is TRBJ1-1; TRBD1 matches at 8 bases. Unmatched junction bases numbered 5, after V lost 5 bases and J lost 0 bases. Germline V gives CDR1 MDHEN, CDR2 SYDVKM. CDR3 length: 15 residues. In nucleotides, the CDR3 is TGTGCCAGCAGTCCAGGGGGCGGTATGAACACTGAAGCTTTCTTT. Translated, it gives CASSPGGGMNTEAFF.

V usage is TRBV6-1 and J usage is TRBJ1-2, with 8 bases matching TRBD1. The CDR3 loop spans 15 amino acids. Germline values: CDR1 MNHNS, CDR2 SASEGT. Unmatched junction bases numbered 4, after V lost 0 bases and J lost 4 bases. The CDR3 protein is CASSEADREVYGYTF. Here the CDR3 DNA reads TGTGCCAGCAGTGAAGCGGACAGGGAGGTCTATGGCTACACCTTC.

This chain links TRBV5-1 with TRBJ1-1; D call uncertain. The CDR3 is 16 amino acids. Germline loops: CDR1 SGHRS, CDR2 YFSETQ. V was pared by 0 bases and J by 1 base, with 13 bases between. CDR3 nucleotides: TGCGCCAGCAGCTTGGTTCCGAGGGTTGGGAACACTGAAGCTTTCTTT. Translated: CASSLVPRVGNTEAFF.

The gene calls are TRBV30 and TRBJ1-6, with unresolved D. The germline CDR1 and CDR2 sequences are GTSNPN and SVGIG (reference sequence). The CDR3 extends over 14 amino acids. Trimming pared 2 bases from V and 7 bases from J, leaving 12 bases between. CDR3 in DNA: TGTGCCTGGAGTCCGTGGGCTGGGAATTCACCCCTCCACTTT. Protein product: CAWSPWAGNSPLHF.

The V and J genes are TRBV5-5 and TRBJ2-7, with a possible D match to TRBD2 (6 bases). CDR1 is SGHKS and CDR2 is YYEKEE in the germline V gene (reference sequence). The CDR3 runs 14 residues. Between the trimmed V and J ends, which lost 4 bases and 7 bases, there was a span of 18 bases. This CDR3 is CASSPRRDGGEQYF. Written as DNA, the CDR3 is TGTGCCAGCAGCCCCAGGCGGGACGGTGGGGAGCAGTACTTC. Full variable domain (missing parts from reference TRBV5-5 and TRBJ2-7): DAGVTQSPTHLIKTRGQQVTLRCSPISGHKSVSWYQQVLGQGPQFIFQYYEKEERGRGNFPDRFSARQFPNYSSELNVNALLLGDSALYLCASSPRRDGGEQYFGPGTRLTVT.

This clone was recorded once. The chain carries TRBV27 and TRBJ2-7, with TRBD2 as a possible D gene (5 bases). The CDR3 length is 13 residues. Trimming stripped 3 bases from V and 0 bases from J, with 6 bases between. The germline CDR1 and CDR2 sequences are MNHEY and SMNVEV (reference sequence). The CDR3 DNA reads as TGTGCCAGCAGTTTCGGGGTCTCCTACGAGCAGTACTTC. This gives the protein CASSFGVSYEQYF.

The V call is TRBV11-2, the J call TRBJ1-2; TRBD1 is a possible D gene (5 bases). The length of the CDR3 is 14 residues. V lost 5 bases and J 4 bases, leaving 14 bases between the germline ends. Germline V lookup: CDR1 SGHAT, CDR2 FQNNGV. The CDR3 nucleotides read TGTGCCAGCAGCCCCCAGCAGGGAGGCTATGGCTACACCTTC. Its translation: CASSPQQGGYGYTF.

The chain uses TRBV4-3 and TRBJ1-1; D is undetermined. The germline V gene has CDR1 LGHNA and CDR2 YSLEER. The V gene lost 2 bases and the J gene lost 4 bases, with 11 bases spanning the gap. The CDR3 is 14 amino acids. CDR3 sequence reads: CASSQLGGATEAFF. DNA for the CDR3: TGCGCCAGCAGCCAACTTGGAGGTGCCACTGAAGCTTTCTTT.

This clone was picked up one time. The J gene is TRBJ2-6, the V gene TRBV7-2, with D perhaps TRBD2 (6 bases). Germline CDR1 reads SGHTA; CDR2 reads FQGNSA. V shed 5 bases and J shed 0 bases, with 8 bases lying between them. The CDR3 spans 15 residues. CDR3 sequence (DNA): TGTGCCAGCAGCCGCGGGGTCTCTGGGGCCAACGTCCTGACTTTC. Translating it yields CASSRGVSGANVLTF.

Here the CDR3 DNA reads TGCGCCAGCAGCCCAATAAGGGGGCCGGCCGGAGCTTTCTTT. As protein: CASSPIRGPAGAFF. This rearrangement joins TRBV5-1 to TRBJ1-1, with TRBD1 identical over 7 bases. Germline V gives CDR1 SGHRS, CDR2 YFSETQ. V gave up 4 bases and J gave up 10 bases; unmatched junction bases: 13. This CDR3 has 14 residues.

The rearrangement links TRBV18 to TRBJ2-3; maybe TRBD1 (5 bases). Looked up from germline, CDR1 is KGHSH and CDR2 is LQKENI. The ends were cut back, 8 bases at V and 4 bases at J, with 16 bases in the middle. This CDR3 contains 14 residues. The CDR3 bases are TGTGCCAGCCCTACCATTAGGGGATCAGATACGCAGTATTTT. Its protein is CASPTIRGSDTQYF.

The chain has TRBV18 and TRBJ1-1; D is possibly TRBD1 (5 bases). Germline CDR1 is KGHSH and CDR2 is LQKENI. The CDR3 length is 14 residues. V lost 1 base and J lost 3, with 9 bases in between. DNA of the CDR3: TGTGCCAGCTCACCACTGGGGGGGGACACTGAAGCTTTCTTT. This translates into CASSPLGGDTEAFF.

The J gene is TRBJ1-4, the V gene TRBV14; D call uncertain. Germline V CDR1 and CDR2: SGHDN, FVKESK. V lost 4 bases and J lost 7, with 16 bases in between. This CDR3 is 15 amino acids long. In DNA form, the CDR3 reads TGTGCCAGCAGCCGCTCCGGGAACTGGGGTGAAAAACTGTTTTTT. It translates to CASSRSGNWGEKLFF. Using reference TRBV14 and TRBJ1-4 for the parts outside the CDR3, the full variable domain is EAGVTQFPSHSVIEKGQTVTLRCDPISGHDNLYWYRRVMGKEIKFLLHFVKESKQDESGMPNNRFLAERTGGTYSTLKVQPAELEDSGVYFCASSRSGNWGEKLFFGSGTQLSVL.

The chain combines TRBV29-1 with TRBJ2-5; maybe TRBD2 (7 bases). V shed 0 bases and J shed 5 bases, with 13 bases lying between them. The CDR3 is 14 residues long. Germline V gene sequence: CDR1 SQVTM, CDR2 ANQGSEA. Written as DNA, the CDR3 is TGCAGCGTTGAAGATCGGGGGGCGCGGGAGACCCAGTACTTC. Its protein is CSVEDRGARETQYF.

The CDR3 spells CATRRVKETQYF. CDR3 DNA: TGTGCCACCAGACGGGTGAAAGAGACCCAGTACTTC. The chain has TRBV6-1 and TRBJ2-5; D unclear. The V gene lost 10 bases and the J gene lost 3 bases, with 12 bases spanning the gap. The CDR3 spans 12 residues. The germline gives CDR1 MNHNS, CDR2 SASEGT.

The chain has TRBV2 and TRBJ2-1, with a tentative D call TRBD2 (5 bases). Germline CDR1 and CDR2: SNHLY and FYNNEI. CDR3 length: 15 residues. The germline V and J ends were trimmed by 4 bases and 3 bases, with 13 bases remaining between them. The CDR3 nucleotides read TGTGCCAGCAGTGTCGAAGCGGTAAGCTACAATGAGCAGTTCTTC. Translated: CASSVEAVSYNEQFF.

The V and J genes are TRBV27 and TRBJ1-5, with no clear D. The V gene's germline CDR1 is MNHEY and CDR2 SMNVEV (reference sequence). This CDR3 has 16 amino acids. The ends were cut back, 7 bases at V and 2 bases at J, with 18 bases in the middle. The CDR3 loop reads CASNLNGVFGNQPQHF. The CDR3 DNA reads TGTGCCAGCAATCTGAACGGGGTTTTCGGCAATCAGCCCCAGCATTTT.

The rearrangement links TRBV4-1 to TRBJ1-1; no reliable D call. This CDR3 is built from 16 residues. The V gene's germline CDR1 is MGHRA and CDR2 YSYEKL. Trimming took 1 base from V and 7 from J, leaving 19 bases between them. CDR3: CASSQGLIRGWGEAFF. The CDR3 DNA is TGCGCCAGCAGCCAAGGTTTAATCCGGGGTTGGGGTGAAGCTTTCTTT.

The CDR3 is CASSRAAGVAETQYF. CDR3 DNA sequence: TGTGCCAGTAGTAGGGCAGCGGGAGTAGCGGAGACCCAGTACTTC. The V call is TRBV19, the J call TRBJ2-5; 8 bases map to TRBD2. V was pared by 4 bases and J by 5 bases, with 9 bases of the junction left unmatched. Germline V gene data show CDR1 as LNHDA and CDR2 as SQIVND (reference sequence). The CDR3 consists of 15 residues.

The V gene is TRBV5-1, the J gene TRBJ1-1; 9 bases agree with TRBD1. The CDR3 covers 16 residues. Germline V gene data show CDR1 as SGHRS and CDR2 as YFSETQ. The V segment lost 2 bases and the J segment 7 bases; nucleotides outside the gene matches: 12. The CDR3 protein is CASSFRDRAYLGEAFF. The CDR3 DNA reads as TGCGCCAGCAGCTTCCGGGACAGGGCATACCTCGGTGAAGCTTTCTTT.

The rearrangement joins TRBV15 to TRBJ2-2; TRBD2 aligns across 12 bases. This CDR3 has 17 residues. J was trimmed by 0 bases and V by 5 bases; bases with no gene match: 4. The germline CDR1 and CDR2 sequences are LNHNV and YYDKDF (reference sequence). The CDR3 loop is CATSASGRASNTGELFF. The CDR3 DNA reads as TGTGCCACCAGCGCTAGCGGGAGGGCCTCGAACACCGGGGAGCTGTTTTTT.

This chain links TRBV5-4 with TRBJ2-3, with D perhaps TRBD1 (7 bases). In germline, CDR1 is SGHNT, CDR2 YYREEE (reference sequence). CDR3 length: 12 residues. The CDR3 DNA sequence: TGTGTGGAGGGGGCCTACACAGATACGCAGTATTTT. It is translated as CVEGAYTDTQYF.

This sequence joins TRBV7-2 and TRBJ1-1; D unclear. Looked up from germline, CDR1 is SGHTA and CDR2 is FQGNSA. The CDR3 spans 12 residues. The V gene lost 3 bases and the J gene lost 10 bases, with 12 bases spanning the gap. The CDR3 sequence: CASSLDRGLAFF. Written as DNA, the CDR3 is TGTGCCAGCAGCTTGGATCGCGGGCTAGCTTTCTTT.

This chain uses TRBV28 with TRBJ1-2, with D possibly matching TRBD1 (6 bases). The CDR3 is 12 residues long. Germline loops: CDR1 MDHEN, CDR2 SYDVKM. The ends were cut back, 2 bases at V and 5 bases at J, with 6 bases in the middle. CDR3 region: CASSLQGYGYTF. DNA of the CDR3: TGTGCCAGCAGTTTACAGGGGTATGGCTACACCTTC.